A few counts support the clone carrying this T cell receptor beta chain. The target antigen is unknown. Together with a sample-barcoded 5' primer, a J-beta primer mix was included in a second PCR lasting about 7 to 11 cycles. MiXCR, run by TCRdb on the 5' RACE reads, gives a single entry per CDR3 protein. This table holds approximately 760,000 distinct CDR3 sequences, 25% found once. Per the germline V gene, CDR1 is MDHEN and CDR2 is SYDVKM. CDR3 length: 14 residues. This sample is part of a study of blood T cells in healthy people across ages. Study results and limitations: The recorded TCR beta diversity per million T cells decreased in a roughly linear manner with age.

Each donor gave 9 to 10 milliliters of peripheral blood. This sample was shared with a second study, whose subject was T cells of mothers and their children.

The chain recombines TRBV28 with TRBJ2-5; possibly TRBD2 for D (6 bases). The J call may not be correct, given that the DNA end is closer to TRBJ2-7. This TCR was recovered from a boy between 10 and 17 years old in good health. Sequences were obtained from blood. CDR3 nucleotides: TGTGCCAGCAGTTCCCCGGGACTGCAGGTCGAGCAGTACTTC. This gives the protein CASSSPGLQVEQYF.